The T cell receptor (beta chain) under discussion was sequenced for a study of blood T cells in healthy people across ages. For the second PCR, which ran for roughly 6 to 12 cycles, a sample-barcoded 5' primer and a J-beta primer mix were used. MiXCR, applied by TCRdb to the 5' RACE reads, yields one record per CDR3 protein. The sample yields over 950,000 distinct CDR3 sequences, roughly half seen once. The receptor was derived from a woman aged 55-70 years in good health. The sample was blood.

The CDR3 DNA is TGCAGTGCTAGAGATCCCGACAGGGTTACCTATGGCTACACCTTC. Its translation is CSARDPDRVTYGYTF. V and J are TRBV20-1 and TRBJ1-2, with 7 bases that match TRBD1. J lost 4 bases, V lost 0 bases, and 8 bases had no gene match. Germline V gene data show CDR1 as DFQATT and CDR2 as SNEGSKA (reference sequence). The CDR3 runs to 15 residues.